These T cell receptor beta chains were read from a single sample in a study of blood T cell repertoires in COVID-19. This table comes from immunoSEQ multiplex PCR, and its TCRdb copy is limited to in-frame clones, with some not included. This table holds 87,000 or so clones, around four fifths found once. The specimen sequenced was peripheral blood. These receptors originate from a woman aged 65 to 85 with acute or convalescent COVID-19. Both conserved end residues are part of each CDR3. Fields, in order: V gene, D gene, CDR3 length, CDR3 protein. A D gene is named only where the DNA matches it firmly.

V: TRBV7-3; D: TRBD1; length: 15; CDR3: CASSPGTGSFETQYF
V: TRBV6-5; D: -; length: 13; CDR3: CASSYGLGSGYTF
V: TRBV30; D: TRBD2; length: 14; CDR3: CAFLGLQSGETQYF
V: TRBV24-1; D: -; length: 16; CDR3: CATSDGDSTTNEKLFF
V: TRBV2; D: -; length: 15; CDR3: CASRASTGSGETQYF
V: TRBV19; D: -; length: 13; CDR3: CASTDRSNTEAFF
V: TRBV6-6; D: -; length: 15; CDR3: CASSLFAGDNGGYTF
V: TRBV18; D: -; length: 12; CDR3: CASSLPEDTQYF
V: TRBV24-1; D: TRBD1; length: 16; CDR3: CATSDTGTGLGNEQFF
V: TRBV27; D: TRBD1; length: 15; CDR3: CASSSGTGSDQPQHF
V: TRBV5-4; D: -; length: 15; CDR3: CASSFGRGAGGELFF
V: TRBV6-5; D: -; length: 11; CDR3: CASKEGTEAFF
V: TRBV7-9; D: -; length: 15; CDR3: CASRTGGLNTGELFF
V: TRBV10-3; D: -; length: 13; CDR3: CAISEPVNTEAFF
V: TRBV30; D: -; length: 15; CDR3: CAWSNTRSGANVLTF
V: TRBV5-1; D: -; length: 16; CDR3: CASSLKEGQNTGELFF
V: TRBV18; D: TRBD1; length: 14; CDR3: CASSRQGESYEQYF
V: TRBV7-9; D: -; length: 15; CDR3: CASSFGQSLLHGYTF
V: TRBV28; D: -; length: 12; CDR3: CASQPRGNEQYF
V: TRBV18; D: TRBD1; length: 13; CDR3: CTTRGGASDTQYF
V: TRBV28; D: -; length: 14; CDR3: CASSTFLTPYEQYF
V: TRBV7-7; D: TRBD1; length: 14; CDR3: CASSSRQGAGELFF
V: TRBV19; D: TRBD1; length: 14; CDR3: CASSIQGARTEAFF
V: TRBV6-1; D: -; length: 13; CDR3: CASSDPGNTEAFF
V: TRBV7-9; D: -; length: 15; CDR3: CASSHSRVVNEKLFF
V: TRBV29-1; D: TRBD1; length: 14; CDR3: CSHRTGGSATEAFF
V: TRBV6-1; D: -; length: 15; CDR3: CASSEGVSAGYGYTF
V: TRBV6-4; D: -; length: 13; CDR3: CASRAREDTEAFF
V: TRBV5-1; D: -; length: 15; CDR3: CASSLWAGSDTEAFF
V: TRBV3-1/TRBV3-2; D: -; length: 13; CDR3: CASSGGASGEQFF
V: TRBV3-1/TRBV3-2; D: -; length: 13; CDR3: CASSPITGTEAFF
V: TRBV12-3/TRBV12-4; D: -; length: 13; CDR3: CASSAGPNQPQHF
V: TRBV7-8; D: -; length: 17; CDR3: CASSLSRPGATNEKLFF
V: TRBV30; D: -; length: 15; CDR3: CAGQSRDNLGSPLHF
V: TRBV10-3; D: TRBD2; length: 13; CDR3: CAIGGGPQETQYF
V: TRBV3-1/TRBV3-2; D: -; length: 14; CDR3: CASSQRLQAGELFF
V: TRBV27; D: -; length: 13; CDR3: CASSPGPSDGYTF
V: TRBV4-1; D: TRBD1; length: 15; CDR3: CASSLGTGGNQPQHF
V: TRBV5-1; D: -; length: 12; CDR3: CASSRGTDTQYF
V: TRBV19; D: -; length: 14; CDR3: CASSIAGSGNTIYF
V: TRBV5-4; D: -; length: 14; CDR3: CASSSLVNTGELFF
V: TRBV11-3; D: -; length: 14; CDR3: CASSWTDSGDTQYF
V: TRBV19; D: -; length: 14; CDR3: CASSITGGANVLTF
V: TRBV2; D: -; length: 14; CDR3: CASSQLGLLDTQYF
V: TRBV5-6; D: -; length: 13; CDR3: CASSLAGNQPQHF
V: TRBV15; D: -; length: 14; CDR3: CATSRDKSLYEQYF
V: TRBV10-3; D: -; length: 14; CDR3: CAIRHSFENTEAFF
V: TRBV18; D: -; length: 12; CDR3: CASSPNTDEAFF
V: TRBV11-3; D: TRBD1; length: 16; CDR3: CASSLAWGQGFYEQYF
V: TRBV7-6; D: -; length: 16; CDR3: CASSFGGVAGANVLTF
V: TRBV5-1; D: TRBD1; length: 15; CDR3: CASSLRTGPSYEQYF
V: TRBV19; D: TRBD2; length: 16; CDR3: CASSTKRGRNTGELFF
V: TRBV3-1/TRBV3-2; D: -; length: 12; CDR3: CASSPAAEKLFF
V: TRBV9; D: -; length: 14; CDR3: CASSVRDISEKLFF
V: TRBV2; D: TRBD1; length: 13; CDR3: CASRGQGNYGYTF
V: TRBV28; D: TRBD1; length: 15; CDR3: CATARGTGTLGEQFF
V: TRBV5-8; D: -; length: 14; CDR3: CASSTTKGVFEAFF
V: TRBV27; D: -; length: 16; CDR3: CASTRAGFRGFQGAFF
V: TRBV4-1; D: -; length: 15; CDR3: CASSQTGRRNQPQHF